These T cell receptor beta chains were read from a single sample in a study of cytomegalovirus exposure and HLA in healthy donors. The assay was immunoSEQ multiplex PCR, and TCRdb's table has in-frame clones only and misses some. The sample has roughly 120,000 clones; around four fifths are singletons. Sequences were obtained from PBMCs. Receptor source: a woman aged 40 to 50 in good health and CMV-seronegative. The CDR3 runs from the conserved cysteine through the conserved F or W. Each record gives: D gene, clone size, J gene, V gene, CDR3 length, CDR3 protein, CDR3 DNA. D genes are given only for firm matches. Not every row has a clone size; where given, it reads once, few, many or a size class.

TRBD1,few,TRBJ1-6,TRBV5-6,14,CASSAGQSGSPLHF,TGTGCCAGCAGCGCGGGACAGTCAGGCTCACCCCTCCACTTT
TRBD2,.,TRBJ2-3,TRBV4-1,19,CASSRGRYGLAEITDTQYF,TGCGCCAGCAGCCGAGGCCGGTATGGACTAGCGGAGATCACAGATACGCAGTATTTT
TRBD1,.,TRBJ2-7,TRBV5-4,15,CASSLPDRVEYEQYF,TGTGCCAGCAGCTTACCGGACAGGGTTGAGTACGAGCAGTACTTC
.,.,TRBJ1-5,TRBV28,15,CASSIGGNSNQPQHF,TGTGCCAGCAGTATTGGAGGCAATAGCAATCAGCCCCAGCATTTT
.,.,TRBJ2-5,TRBV7-2,16,CASSINGGPNRETQYF,TGTGCCAGCAGCATCAACGGGGGGCCAAATCGGGAGACCCAGTACTTC
.,few,TRBJ1-4,TRBV6-1,14,CASSEAPRGGDGNF,TGTGCCAGCAGTGAAGCCCCCCGGGGGGGCGACGGCAATTTT
TRBD1,.,TRBJ2-7,TRBV4-3,15,CASSQENTGAYEQYF,TGCGCCAGCAGCCAAGAGAACACAGGGGCCTACGAGCAGTACTTC
.,.,TRBJ2-1,TRBV19,16,CASSIGRIPTDNEQFF,TGTGCCAGTAGTATCGGAAGAATCCCCACAGACAATGAGCAGTTCTTC
TRBD1,.,TRBJ2-1,TRBV7-2,15,CASSYTYQTGNEQFF,TGTGCCAGCAGTTACACCTATCAGACAGGGAATGAGCAGTTCTTC
.,few,TRBJ1-1,TRBV6-5,14,CASSYFGRAAEAFF,TGTGCCAGCAGTTACTTCGGGCGGGCCGCGGAAGCTTTCTTT
.,.,TRBJ2-1,TRBV5-6,14,CASSLDQGSREQFF,TGTGCCAGCAGCTTGGACCAGGGGTCACGGGAGCAGTTCTTC
TRBD1,.,TRBJ1-4,TRBV7-9,15,CASSSRGQSNEKLFF,TGTGCCAGCAGCTCACGGGGACAGTCGAATGAAAAACTGTTTTTT
.,.,TRBJ2-7,TRBV4-2,14,CASSPGTSTYEQYF,TGTGCCAGCAGCCCAGGGACATCGACCTACGAGCAGTACTTC
.,.,TRBJ2-1,TRBV7-2,15,CASSLTAIARYEQFF,TGTGCCAGCAGCTTAACGGCAATAGCGCGGTATGAGCAGTTCTTC
.,.,TRBJ1-1,TRBV30,13,CAWRGQGTGEAFF,TGTGCCTGGAGAGGTCAGGGCACAGGTGAAGCTTTCTTT
TRBD1,.,TRBJ1-2,TRBV4-1,15,CASSQVARGFYGYTF,TGCGCCAGCAGCCAAGTTGCCAGGGGGTTCTATGGCTACACCTTC
.,.,TRBJ2-3,TRBV5-8,13,CASSVGPGDTQYF,TGTGCCAGCAGCGTGGGGCCCGGGGATACGCAGTATTTT
.,.,TRBJ1-2,TRBV6-6,13,CASSYPGNYGYTF,TGTGCCAGCAGTTACCCAGGAAACTATGGCTACACCTTC
.,.,TRBJ1-1,TRBV11-2,13,CASSFAANTEAFF,TGTGCCAGCAGCTTTGCGGCGAACACTGAAGCTTTCTTT
.,.,TRBJ2-7,TRBV5-6,12,CASSFRGYEQYF,TGTGCCAGCAGCTTTCGGGGCTACGAGCAGTACTTC
.,.,TRBJ2-1,TRBV11-2,12,CASSLDPVEQFF,TGTGCCAGCAGCTTAGATCCTGTTGAGCAGTTCTTC
.,few,TRBJ1-5,TRBV15,15,CATSRTGGGNQPQHF,TGTGCCACCAGCAGGACGGGCGGGGGCAATCAGCCCCAGCATTTT
.,.,TRBJ1-6,TRBV4-2,16,CASSQSGGAGNSPLHF,TGTGCCAGCAGCCAATCGGGGGGGGCTGGTAATTCACCCCTCCACTTT
.,.,TRBJ2-5,TRBV5-1,15,CASSLGTQGGETQYF,TGCGCCAGCAGCTTGGGGACTCAGGGGGGAGAGACCCAGTACTTC
TRBD1,.,TRBJ1-2,TRBV4-2,16,CASSPSGQELRYGYTF,TGTGCCAGCAGCCCCTCCGGACAGGAACTGCGGTATGGCTACACCTTC
TRBD2,.,TRBJ2-1,TRBV6-4,15,CASSKLAGGFDEQFF,TGTGCCAGCAGCAAACTAGCGGGAGGTTTTGATGAGCAGTTCTTC
.,.,TRBJ2-7,TRBV7-6,16,CASSLAPAGVEHEQYF,TGTGCCAGCAGCTTAGCCCCTGCAGGGGTGGAGCACGAGCAGTACTTC
TRBD1,.,TRBJ1-1,TRBV19,14,CASQGDRTPRGAFF,TGTGCCAGTCAAGGGGACAGGACACCTAGAGGGGCTTTCTTT
TRBD2,.,TRBJ2-1,TRBV7-2,16,CASSLGTGTSSNEQFF,TGTGCCAGCAGTTTGGGAACCGGGACTAGTAGCAATGAGCAGTTCTTC
TRBD1,.,TRBJ2-5,TRBV13,13,CASSVGTEETQYF,TGTGCCAGCAGCGTCGGGACAGAAGAGACCCAGTACTTC
TRBD1,once,TRBJ2-7,TRBV19,13,CASSTQGAREQYF,TGTGCCAGTAGTACACAGGGGGCGAGGGAGCAGTACTTC
TRBD1,.,TRBJ2-5,TRBV29-1,14,CSANPGTGQGTQYF,TGCAGCGCGAACCCCGGGACAGGCCAAGGGACCCAGTACTTC
.,.,TRBJ1-1,TRBV4-2,12,CASNDRDTEAFF,TGTGCCAGCAACGACAGAGACACTGAAGCTTTCTTT
TRBD1,.,TRBJ2-1,TRBV9,17,CASSVAGGRQGAAEQFF,TGTGCCAGCAGCGTAGCTGGGGGTAGACAGGGGGCGGCTGAGCAGTTCTTC
TRBD2,.,TRBJ2-5,TRBV5-6,13,CASSVAGAETQYF,TGTGCCAGCAGCGTAGCGGGGGCGGAGACCCAGTACTTC
.,.,TRBJ1-1,TRBV4-1,14,CASSQERGWTEAFF,TGCGCCAGCAGCCAAGAAAGGGGTTGGACTGAAGCTTTCTTT
TRBD1,.,TRBJ1-1,TRBV10-3,14,CAISPRGQGTEAFF,TGTGCCATCAGCCCCAGGGGGCAGGGGACTGAAGCTTTCTTT
TRBD1,.,TRBJ1-2,TRBV4-2,15,CASSRQDRDNYGYTF,TGTGCCAGCAGCCGGCAGGACAGGGACAACTATGGCTACACCTTC
TRBD2,once,TRBJ2-6,TRBV4-3,20,CASSQDAASGGLTGANVLTF,TGCGCCAGCAGCCAAGATGCTGCTAGCGGGGGGTTGACTGGGGCCAACGTCCTGACTTTC
.,.,TRBJ2-3,TRBV11-1,15,CASSLVSGITDTQYF,TGTGCCAGCAGCTTAGTTTCGGGGATCACAGATACGCAGTATTTT
TRBD1,.,TRBJ1-2,TRBV30,18,CAWSQNPGQGAPNYGYTF,TGTGCCTGGAGCCAGAACCCGGGACAGGGGGCTCCTAACTATGGCTACACCTTC
.,.,TRBJ2-5,TRBV7-2,16,CASSPGAGQYQETQYF,TGTGCCAGCAGCCCCGGTGCCGGACAGTACCAAGAGACCCAGTACTTC
.,.,TRBJ1-2,TRBV7-2,15,CASSSPQGRPSGYTF,TGTGCCAGCAGCTCCCCACAAGGGAGGCCCTCTGGCTACACCTTC
TRBD2,.,TRBJ2-5,TRBV11-2,14,CASSLRGGLETQYF,TGTGCCAGCAGCTTACGGGGGGGGCTAGAGACCCAGTACTTC
TRBD2,.,TRBJ2-2,TRBV30,14,CAWRLAGTTGELFF,TGTGCCTGGCGTCTAGCGGGTACCACCGGGGAGCTGTTTTTT
.,.,TRBJ2-1,TRBV9,12,CASSAGLREQFF,TGTGCCAGCAGCGCGGGACTCCGCGAGCAGTTCTTC